This T cell receptor (beta chain) comes out of a study of blood T cell repertoires in COVID-19. Study-level information: Samples came from the United States, Italy and Spain, spanning acute and convalescent COVID-19. PBMCs, B-cell-depleted T cells, or T cells were the source of the cDNA or gDNA that made up the material.

V lost 3 bases and J lost 0; bases outside the gene matches: 14. Germline CDR1 SQVTM, CDR2 ANQGSEA. The length of the CDR3 is 20 residues. Study processing details: Estimation of nucleated cell counts was performed using reference gene primer amplification. Libraries were prepared by immunoSEQ multiplex PCR; TCRdb keeps only in-frame clonotypes and omits some of them. V and J calls plus clone size are reproduced from that table; the DNA served to infer D and trimming. The data show some 210,000 clones, with around 84% seen just once and approximately 19% held by the top ten. The TCR sequence derives from a human donor in a cohort sampled during active COVID-19. The J gene is TRBJ2-1, the V gene TRBV29-1; TRBD2 agrees at 13 bases. Specimen: peripheral blood. CDR3 sequence reads: CSVDRRLAGGELSSYNEQFF. The CDR3 DNA is TGCAGCGTTGATAGGAGACTAGCGGGAGGCGAACTGAGCTCCTACAATGAGCAGTTCTTC.